The 8 T cell receptor beta chains below were found in one sample sequenced in a study of T-cell memory formation after mild COVID-19. In TCRdb, the 5' RACE reads were re-called with MiXCR into one record per CDR3 protein. The sample shows around 470,000 distinct CDR3 sequences, 15% to 20% of them seen only once. The material sequenced was PBMCs or a T cell subset sorted from them (not recorded which). The origin of the receptors is an adult woman who had mild COVID-19 (a few samples of this study predate the infection). Cell type and time point are not known.

The chain carries TRBV18 and TRBJ2-5; 9 bases match TRBD2. Losses at the gene ends were 5 bases for V and 2 bases for J; bases not matched to a gene: 6. Germline loops: CDR1 KGHSH, CDR2 LQKENI. There are 15 residues in the CDR3. The CDR3 reads CASSTGTSRQETQYF. The CDR3, as DNA: TGTGCCAGCTCAACCGGGACTAGCCGGCAAGAGACCCAGTACTTC.

The V call is TRBV20-1, the J call TRBJ2-1, with D perhaps matching TRBD1 or TRBD2 (5 bases each). There are 14 residues in the CDR3. Germline-derived CDR1 and CDR2 are DFQATT and SNEGSKA (reference sequence). Trimming cost V 7 bases and J 3 bases, with 16 bases left between them. This CDR3 reads CSGARGLNYNEQFF. CDR3 coding DNA: TGCAGTGGCGCGAGGGGCCTCAACTACAATGAGCAGTTCTTC.

In this sample, this clonotype turned up once. The V and J genes are TRBV20-1 and TRBJ2-5; TRBD1 matches 7 bases. The CDR3 is 14 amino acids. The germline V gene encodes CDR1 DFQATT and CDR2 SNEGSKA (reference sequence). V was clipped by 2 bases and J by 3 bases; unmatched bases: 6. For the CDR3, the DNA is TGCAGTGCTAGAACCAGGGGGTGGAAAGAGACCCAGTACTTC. Encoded protein: CSARTRGWKETQYF.

The chain couples TRBV20-1 to TRBJ2-1; TRBD2 agrees at 7 bases. The length of the CDR3 is 12 residues. Trimming at V came to 6 bases and at J to 7 bases, leaving 6 bases not matched to a gene. Germline V CDR1 and CDR2: DFQATT, SNEGSKA (reference sequence). CDR3 loop: CSAGGPRNEQFF. The CDR3 region has the DNA TGCAGTGCGGGAGGGCCACGGAATGAGCAGTTCTTC.

This clonotype has only a few counts. The chain employs TRBV10-3 and TRBJ2-1, with D perhaps matching TRBD2 (7 bases). In germline, CDR1 is ENHRY, CDR2 SYGVKD. V shed 11 bases and J shed 7 bases, with 21 bases lying between them. The CDR3 length is 14 residues. CDR3 DNA: TGTGCCTCACAGACGGGGGGCCGGGCAAATGAGCAGTTCTTC. It yields the protein CASQTGGRANEQFF.

J is TRBJ2-3 and V is TRBV6-2 or TRBV6-3, with D unresolved. The CDR3 totals 11 residues. Trimming stripped 6 bases from V and 12 bases from J, with 13 bases between. Looked up from germline, CDR1 is MNHEY and CDR2 is SVGEGT. CDR3 nucleotides: TGTGCCAGCAGCACTACCCAGGACCAGTATTTT. Its protein product is CASSTTQDQYF.

J is TRBJ1-4 and V is TRBV12-3 or TRBV12-4; maybe TRBD1 (5 bases). The CDR3 spans 15 residues. Trimming stripped 3 bases from V and 8 bases from J, with 16 bases between. CDR3 sequence: CASSFRPGIGEKLFF. The DNA of the CDR3 is TGTGCCAGCAGTTTCCGTCCAGGGATAGGCGAAAAACTGTTTTTT.

The chain is built from TRBV20-1 and TRBJ2-7; D is unclear. CDR1 DFQATT and CDR2 SNEGSKA come from the germline V gene (reference sequence). Trimming cost V 3 bases and J 1 base, with 7 bases left between them. The CDR3 has 12 amino acids. CDR3 in DNA: TGCAGTGCTAGTAGGTATTCCTACGAGCAGTACTTC. The encoded protein is CSASRYSYEQYF.